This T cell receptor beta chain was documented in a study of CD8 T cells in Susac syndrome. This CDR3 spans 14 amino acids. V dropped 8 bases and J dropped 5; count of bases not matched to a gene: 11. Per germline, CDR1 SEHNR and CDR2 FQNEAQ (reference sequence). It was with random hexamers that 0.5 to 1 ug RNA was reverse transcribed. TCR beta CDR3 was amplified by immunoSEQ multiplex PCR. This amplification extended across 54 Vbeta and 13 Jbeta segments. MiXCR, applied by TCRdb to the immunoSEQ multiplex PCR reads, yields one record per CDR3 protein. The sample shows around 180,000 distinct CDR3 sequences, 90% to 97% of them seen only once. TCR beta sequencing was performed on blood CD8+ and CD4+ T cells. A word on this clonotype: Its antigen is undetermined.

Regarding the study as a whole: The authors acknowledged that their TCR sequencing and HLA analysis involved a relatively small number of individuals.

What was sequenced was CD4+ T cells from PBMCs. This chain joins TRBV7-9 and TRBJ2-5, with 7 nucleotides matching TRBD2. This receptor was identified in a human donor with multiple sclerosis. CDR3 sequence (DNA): TGTGCCAGCGCAAGACTAGCTAATACCGAGACCCAGTACTTC. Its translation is CASARLANTETQYF.